The subject of this entry is one T cell receptor (beta chain). This sample was included in a study of shared clonotypes between healthy human individuals. This CDR3 comprises 13 residues. The V gene's germline CDR1 is SQVTM and CDR2 ANQGSEA. V was clipped by 5 bases and J by 1 base; unmatched bases: 3. TCRdb keeps only in-frame clones here, not all; method: immunoSEQ multiplex PCR. In the table there are 1,500,000 or so clones, about 98.5% of which are singletons. This chain joins TRBV29-1 and TRBJ2-7, with TRBD1 matching over 9 bases. Sequencing was done on a sample of naive CD4+ T cells sorted from blood. Subset here: CD45RA+ positively selected. The source of this sequence is a man aged 25 to 45 in good health. The CDR3 region has the DNA TGCAGCGTTAGACAGGGGGGATCCTACGAGCAGTACTTC. As protein: CSVRQGGSYEQYF.